This TCR beta chain was sequenced in a study of T cell clonality in common variable immunodeficiency. Using immunoSEQ multiplex PCR, the repertoire was profiled, and TCRdb retains in-frame clones only, with some absent. Observed in the sample are fewer than 55,000 clones, none of them singletons. General study points: Compared with healthy controls, CVID subjects showed increased TCRbeta clonality, mostly in about a third.

Remarks on this clone: The antigen is unknown. The CDR3 end is not reached by the read, which stops 3 residues before it; the germline J gene fills it in.

Trimming shortened V by 2 bases and J by 4 bases, and 11 bases separated the two germline ends. Germline V gene lookup returns CDR1 LNHDA and CDR2 SQIVND (reference sequence). The CDR3 spans 15 residues. Sequenced sample: peripheral blood mononuclear cells. J is TRBJ1-4 and V is TRBV19, with a weak D call TRBD1 (5 bases). The TCR comes from a person aged 18-70 years in good health. The chain's CDR3 is CASSISGVFNEKLFF. The sequenced CDR3 bases are TGTGCCAGTAGTATATCGGGGGTTTTTAATGAAAAA.